One and the same sample provided the 23 T cell receptor beta chains below, sequenced in a study of tumor and adjacent non-tumor tissue in lung cancer. This sample's RNA came from whole unsorted tissue. The library came from three nested PCR rounds adapted from ARM-PCR protocols. Via MiXCR, TCRdb re-called the multiplex PCR reads, giving one row per CDR3 protein. The sample consists of approximately 86,000 distinct CDR3 sequences, 72% of them appearing once. Material for sequencing was lung tumor tissue. These receptors originate from a woman between 40 and 55 years old with non-small cell lung cancer.

Comments on this clonotype: This may be a read error, as it is one base from a much larger clone. This chain connects TRBV5-1 to TRBJ2-2; 10 positions agree with TRBD2. Looked up from germline, CDR1 is SGHRS and CDR2 is YFSETQ. This CDR3 has 17 amino acids. This CDR3 is CASGWTSGSPNTGELIF. CDR3 nucleotides: TGCGCCAGCGGGTGGACTAGCGGCTCACCGAACACCGGGGAGCTGATTTTT.

As to this clonotype: A much larger clone differs from this one at a single base, so this may be a read error. The chain recombines TRBV20-1 with TRBJ2-5; possibly TRBD2 for D (5 bases). V was pared by 1 base and J by 5 bases, with 8 bases between. The CDR3 is 12 residues long. Germline-derived CDR1 and CDR2 are DFQATT and SNEGSKA (reference sequence). The DNA of the CDR3 is TGCAGTGCTAGAGGCAGGACTGAGACCCAGTACTTC. As protein: CSARGRTETQYF.

The chain employs TRBV18 and TRBJ2-1; the D gene is possibly TRBD1 (5 bases). V was clipped by 3 bases and J by 9 bases, with 12 bases between them. The CDR3 extends over 13 amino acids. CDR1 is KGHSH, CDR2 LQKENI, per germline. As DNA, the CDR3 is TGTGCCAGCTCACCCCAGGACAAGGGTGAGCAGTTCTTC. Amino acids: CASSPQDKGEQFF.

For this clonotype: At one end the junction does not follow the germline gene, possibly because of a read error. The chain recombines TRBV4-1 with TRBJ1-2, with D possibly matching TRBD1 (6 bases). The CDR3 has 13 amino acids. CDR1 MGHRA and CDR2 YSYEKL come from the germline V gene. The CDR3: CASSQGAGDGYAF. As DNA, the CDR3 is TGCGCCAGCAGCCAAGGAGCAGGGGATGGCTACGCCTTC.

J is TRBJ1-3 and V is TRBV28; D gene uncertain. The CDR3 sequence is 13 residues long. Germline V gene lookup returns CDR1 MDHEN and CDR2 SYDVKM. The V gene lost 5 bases and the J gene lost 6 bases, with 11 bases spanning the gap. CDR3 in amino acids: CASSPLVENTIYF. The CDR3 DNA is TGTGCCAGCAGTCCTTTAGTTGAAAACACCATATATTTT.

This clonotype was seen repeatedly, ten times or more. The rearrangement links TRBV20-1 to TRBJ2-5; D possibly corresponds to TRBD2 (6 bases). V dropped 5 bases and J dropped 3 bases, with 10 bases sitting between them. Looked up from germline, CDR1 is DFQATT and CDR2 is SNEGSKA (reference sequence). The CDR3 loop spans 12 amino acids. The CDR3 loop reads CSALKREETQYF. The CDR3 bases are TGCAGTGCTCTCAAGCGGGAAGAGACCCAGTACTTC.

Of note for this clonotype: An end of the junction differs from the germline gene, which may be a read error. This chain joins TRBV6-6 and TRBJ1-3; D call uncertain. The CDR3 covers 15 residues. CDR1 and CDR2 (germline): MNHNY, SVGAGI (reference sequence). The CDR3 DNA follows: TGTGCCAGTAGTTACATGCCCAGGACGGCGTACGCCATATATTTT. It yields the protein CASSYMPRTAYAIYF.

For this clonotype: A much larger clone differs by one base, so this may be a read error. The CDR3 protein is CSASRGGGGQETQYF. The CDR3 bases are TGCAGTGCTAGTAGGGGAGGCGGGGGCCAAGAGACCCAGTACTTC. The chain joins TRBV20-1 to TRBJ2-5, with TRBD2 matching over 7 bases. Germline CDR1 and CDR2: DFQATT and SNEGSKA (reference sequence). Losses at the gene ends were 3 bases for V and 1 base for J; bases not matched to a gene: 8. The CDR3 is made up of 15 amino acids.

As regards this clonotype: The junction departs from the called germline gene at one end, perhaps through a read error. J is TRBJ1-5 and V is TRBV5-6, with 8 bases matching TRBD1. Germline CDR1 reads SGHDT; CDR2 reads YYEEEE. The CDR3 length is 16 residues. The CDR3 nucleotides are TGTGCCAGCAGCGCGGGGACAGGTAGTAGCAATCAGCCCCAGCGTTTT. Its translation: CASSAGTGSSNQPQRF. Drawing the rest from reference TRBV5-6 and TRBJ1-5, the complete variable domain is DAGVTQSPTHLIKTRGQQVTLRCSPKSGHDTVSWYQQALGQGPQFIFQYYEEEERQRGNFPDRFSGHQFPNYSSELNVNALLLGDSALYLCASSAGTGSSNQPQRFGDGTRLSIL.

The chain employs TRBV10-3 and TRBJ2-7; 11 nucleotides agree with TRBD2. CDR1 ENHRY and CDR2 SYGVKD come from the germline V gene. The CDR3 sequence is 15 residues long. V shed 3 bases, J shed 7 bases, and the junction held 8 bases outside the gene matches. This chain's CDR3 is CAISERLAGSEEQYF. Here the CDR3 DNA reads TGTGCCATCAGTGAAAGACTAGCGGGAAGTGAGGAGCAGTACTTC.

Comment on this clonotype: The junction departs from germline at one end; a sequencing error may be responsible. The chain links TRBV6-6 to TRBJ2-7; TRBD2 matches at 8 bases. This CDR3 spans 17 amino acids. Per germline, CDR1 MNHNY and CDR2 SVGAGI (reference sequence). DNA for the CDR3: TGTGCCAGCTCCCAACGGTGGTCCGGGGGGGCCTCCTACGAGCGGTACTTC. Its translation: CASSQRWSGGASYERYF.

Comments on this clonotype: Compared with germline, one end of the junction differs, possibly owing to a read error. The V gene is TRBV11-2, the J gene TRBJ2-7; D is uncertain. Germline CDR1 reads SGHAT; CDR2 reads FQNNGV. This CDR3 spans 14 amino acids. CDR3 residues: CASNLVSNSYEHYF. CDR3 sequence (DNA): TGTGCTAGCAACTTAGTCTCAAACTCCTACGAGCACTACTTC.

Note on this clonotype: A read error may produce the germline difference seen at one junction end. The gene calls are TRBV29-1 and TRBJ2-1, with D unclear. The CDR3 runs to 11 residues. Germline V gives CDR1 SQVTM, CDR2 ANQGSEA. For the CDR3, the DNA is TGCAGCGTACCCACAGATACTGAGCAATCCTTC. Its translation is CSVPTDTEQSF.

The V and J genes are TRBV11-2 and TRBJ2-7; D call uncertain. There are 15 residues in the CDR3. CDR1 and CDR2 (germline): SGHAT, FQNNGV. The CDR3 nucleotides are TGTCTCAGCAGCATAGATCCCCAGAGGTCCTACGAGCAGTACTTC. The encoded protein is CLSSIDPQRSYEQYF.

Points on this clonotype: One end of the junction varies from germline; a read error may be responsible. The gene calls are TRBV4-1 and TRBJ2-7; no definite D call. This CDR3 is built from 16 residues. CDR1 and CDR2 (germline): MGHRA, YSYEKL. For the CDR3, the DNA is TGCGCCGGCAGCCCCTACCCCCCGCACCACTCCTACGAGCAGTACTTC. Protein: CAGSPYPPHHSYEQYF.

This chain joins TRBV6-6 and TRBJ1-1, with D tentatively TRBD1 (6 bases). V lost 2 bases, J lost 11 bases, and 24 bases lay in between. The CDR3 has 16 amino acids. Germline values: CDR1 MNHNY, CDR2 SVGAGI (reference sequence). For the CDR3, the DNA is TGTGCCAGCAGTTACCCCCCCCACCGAACGGACAGTGAGGCTTTCTTT. Its translation is CASSYPPHRTDSEAFF.

With regard to this clonotype: Relative to the germline gene, one junction end is altered; a read error may explain this. The chain recombines TRBV7-9 with TRBJ2-2; unclear D gene. The CDR3 is 14 amino acids. The germline V gene encodes CDR1 SEHNR and CDR2 FQNEAQ (reference sequence). CDR3 sequence (DNA): TGTGCCAGAAGCTTTACGGGTTACACCGGGGAGCTGTTTTTT. Amino acids: CARSFTGYTGELFF.

The V and J genes are TRBV4-2 and TRBJ2-3, with 14 bases that match TRBD2. The CDR3 is 19 amino acids. V dropped 0 bases and J dropped 3; count of bases not matched to a gene: 8. The V gene's germline CDR1 is LGHNA and CDR2 YNFKEQ. The CDR3 sequence is CASSQDYGTSGSITDTQYF. The CDR3 DNA reads TGTGCCAGCAGCCAAGATTACGGGACTAGCGGGAGCATTACAGATACGCAGTATTTT.

V is TRBV20-1 and J is TRBJ2-5; TRBD2 might be the D (5 bases). The CDR3 runs to 12 residues. The V end was cut by 7 bases, the J end by 5 bases, with 14 bases between. Germline V lookup: CDR1 DFQATT, CDR2 SNEGSKA (reference sequence). CDR3 DNA sequence: TGCAGTGAGGATGGACTCCGGGAGACCCAGTACTTC. Translation gives CSEDGLRETQYF.

There are a few counts of this clonotype. CDR3 nucleotide sequence: TGCAGTGCTACGGACAGGGGGAAGCCCGGGACCCAGTACTTC. Translated: CSATDRGKPGTQYF. The rearrangement joins TRBV20-1 to TRBJ2-5; 10 bases map to TRBD1. The CDR3 sequence is 14 residues long. V shed 4 bases, J shed 7 bases, and the junction held 9 bases outside the gene matches. Germline V CDR1 and CDR2: DFQATT, SNEGSKA (reference sequence).

In the case of this clonotype: The missing conserved phenylalanine or tryptophan at the end of this CDR3 makes a read error likely. The chain is built from TRBV28 and TRBJ2-3; a possible D gene is TRBD2 (5 bases). This CDR3 is 13 amino acids long. Germline assignment: CDR1 MDHEN and CDR2 SYDVKM. The CDR3 reads CAGSLSGPDTQYL. Here the CDR3 DNA reads TGTGCCGGCAGTTTAAGCGGACCAGACACGCAGTATTTA.

Worth noting for this clonotype: The junction departs from germline at one end; a sequencing error may be responsible. The chain couples TRBV4-1 to TRBJ2-3; no firm D call. Per the germline V gene, CDR1 is MGHRA and CDR2 is YSYEKL. This CDR3 spans 13 amino acids. In DNA, the CDR3 is TGCGTCAGCAGCACGGACGGCACAGATACGCAGTATTTT. Its protein is CVSSTDGTDTQYF.

This clonotype was observed a handful of times. In nucleotides, the CDR3 is TGTGCCAGCAAGGTTTTAATTAGCTCCTATAATTCACCCCTCCACTTT. The encoded protein is CASKVLISSYNSPLHF. The chain has TRBV2 and TRBJ1-6; D is undetermined. Germline V gene sequence: CDR1 SNHLY, CDR2 FYNNEI. The CDR3 covers 16 residues. Trimming cost V 7 bases and J 0 bases, with 13 bases left between them.